This T cell receptor beta chain derives from a study of blood T cell repertoires in COVID-19. Per the authors' pipeline: Reference gene primers were amplified, and this amplification served to estimate nucleated cell counts. Sequencing used immunoSEQ multiplex PCR; TCRdb keeps in-frame clones, though not all of them. V and J calls and clone size come straight from that table; D and trimming were deduced from the DNA. The sample shows 450,000 to 500,000 clones, 70% to 90% of them seen only once. Per the germline V gene, CDR1 is SQVTM and CDR2 is ANQGSEA. The CDR3 consists of 14 residues. V lost 5 bases, J lost 6 bases, and 10 bases stayed unmatched.

The specimen was peripheral blood. The TCR originated in a human donor in a cohort sampled during active COVID-19. The chain joins TRBV29-1 to TRBJ2-5; TRBD2 matches 9 bases. The CDR3 protein is CSVSVSGSKQTQYF. The DNA for the CDR3 is TGCAGCGTTAGTGTTAGCGGGAGTAAGCAGACCCAGTACTTC.